This is a list of T cell receptor beta chains from one sample in a study of shared clonotypes between healthy human individuals. TCRdb keeps only in-frame clones here, not all; method: immunoSEQ multiplex PCR. This repertoire shows 2 million to 3 million clones, about 92% found once; its top ten account for 0.11% to 0.15%. The sequenced sample was naive CD4+ T cells sorted from blood. These receptors originate from a man between 18 and 29 years old in good health. The CDR3 runs from the conserved cysteine through the conserved F or W. The D gene is left open where the match is weak. Size is omitted from some rows. Given values are once, few, many or a class for expanded clones.

once	-	TRBV7-6	TRBJ1-4	TGTGCCAGCAGCTTATTTCCACAGTTTAATGAAAAACTGTTTTTT	CASSLFPQFNEKLFF
-	-	TRBV11-2	TRBJ2-1	TGTGCCAGCAGCCGCGGTGTGAATTACAATGAGCAGTTCTTC	CASSRGVNYNEQFF
-	TRBD2	TRBV9	TRBJ2-4	TGTGCCAGCAGCGGGCGGGAGGGAGGAAACATTCAGTACTTC	CASSGREGGNIQYF
once	-	TRBV6-5	TRBJ1-2	TGTGCCAGCAGTCGACAGGACATTAACTATGGCTACACCTTC	CASSRQDINYGYTF
-	-	TRBV10-3	TRBJ2-2	TGTGGATCAGGCAGGGGTGATACCGGGGAGCTGTTTTTT	CGSGRGDTGELFF
few	-	TRBV30	TRBJ1-5	TGTGCCTGGAGGCCGGACAGCAATCAGCCCCAGCATTTT	CAWRPDSNQPQHF
-	-	TRBV6-5	TRBJ1-1	TGTGCCAGCAGCTCCGCGGGCCTGGGCACTGAAGCTTTCTTT	CASSSAGLGTEAFF
-	-	TRBV12-5	TRBJ1-5	TGTGCTAGTGGTTTGGGAGAGGGCAATCAGCCCCAGCATTTT	CASGLGEGNQPQHF
-	-	TRBV6-6	TRBJ2-3	TGTGCCAGCAGACCTTGGAGCACAGATACGCAGTATTTT	CASRPWSTDTQYF
-	TRBD1	TRBV25-1	TRBJ1-2	TGTGCCAGCAGGGGCATGGGGACAGGGGGCCTCTACACCTTC	CASRGMGTGGLYTF
-	-	TRBV7-7	TRBJ1-1	TGTGCTAGGTTCCCGAGGGGAGGAGAGAACACTGAAGCTTTCTTT	CARFPRGGENTEAFF
-	-	TRBV2	TRBJ1-1	TGTGCCAGCAGTCCTGAAGCCCAGGCGAACCAGGCTTTCTTT	CASSPEAQANQAFF
-	-	TRBV5-1	TRBJ1-4	TGCGCCAGCAGCCCTACTGGACGAGGCGCTAATGAAAAACTGTTTTTT	CASSPTGRGANEKLFF
-	TRBD2	TRBV11-2	TRBJ2-7	TGTGCCAGCAGCTTGGCACCGGGACTAGCTTCCTACGAGCAGTACTTC	CASSLAPGLASYEQYF
few	-	TRBV28	TRBJ2-7	TGTGCCAGCAGTTCAACAGGGAAATGGGGCGAGCAGTACTTC	CASSSTGKWGEQYF
-	-	TRBV5-3	TRBJ2-5	TGTGCCAGAAGCGTGGAAGACGGAGAGATCCAAGAGACCCAGTACTTC	CARSVEDGEIQETQYF
-	TRBD1	TRBV7-8	TRBJ2-7	TGTGCCAGCAGCTCGACAGGGGGCACGGCCTACGAGCAGTACTTC	CASSSTGGTAYEQYF
-	-	TRBV11-2	TRBJ1-3	TGTGCCAGCAGCCCGACAGGCCAGACAAACACCATATATTTT	CASSPTGQTNTIYF
-	TRBD1	TRBV28	TRBJ2-7	TGTGCCAGCAGTTCCCCGAGACAGGGAACCTACGAGCAGTACTTC	CASSSPRQGTYEQYF
-	-	TRBV6-6	TRBJ1-2	TGTGCCAGCAGTTACTCCCTTACGGGTGGCTACACCTTC	CASSYSLTGGYTF
-	TRBD1	TRBV5-1	TRBJ2-4	TGCGCCAGCAGCTTGGGACAGGGGGAGGACATTCAGTACTTC	CASSLGQGEDIQYF
-	TRBD2	TRBV7-2	TRBJ2-7	TGTGCCAGCAGCTTAGTTGGGACTAGTAACGAGCAGTACTTC	CASSLVGTSNEQYF
-	-	TRBV9	TRBJ2-7	TGTGCCAGCAGCGTAGACGATGGACCCTACGAGCAGTACTTC	CASSVDDGPYEQYF
-	-	TRBV7-9	TRBJ2-3	TGTGCCAGCAGGCAGTTAGACCCTGATACGCAGTATTTT	CASRQLDPDTQYF